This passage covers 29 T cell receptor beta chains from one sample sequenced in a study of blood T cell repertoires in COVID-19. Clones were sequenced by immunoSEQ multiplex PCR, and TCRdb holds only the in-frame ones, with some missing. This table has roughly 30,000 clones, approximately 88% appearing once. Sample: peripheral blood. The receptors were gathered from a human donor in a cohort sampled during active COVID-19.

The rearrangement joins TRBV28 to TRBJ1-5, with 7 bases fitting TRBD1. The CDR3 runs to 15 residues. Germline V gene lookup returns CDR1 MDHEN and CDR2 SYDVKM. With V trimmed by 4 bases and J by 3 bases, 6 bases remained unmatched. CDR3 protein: CASSSGGKDNQPQHF. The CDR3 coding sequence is TGTGCCAGCAGTTCAGGGGGAAAGGACAATCAGCCCCAGCATTTT. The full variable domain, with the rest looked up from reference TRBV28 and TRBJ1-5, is DVKVTQSSRYLVKRTGEKVFLECVQDMDHENMFWYRQDPGLGLRLIYFSYDVKMKEKGDIPEGYSVSREKKERFSLILESASTNQTSMYLCASSSGGKDNQPQHFGDGTRLSIL.

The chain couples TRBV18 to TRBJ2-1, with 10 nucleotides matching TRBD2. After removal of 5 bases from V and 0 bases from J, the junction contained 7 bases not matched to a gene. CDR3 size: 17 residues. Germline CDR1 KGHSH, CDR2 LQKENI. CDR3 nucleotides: TGTGCCAGCTCATTAGCGGGGGGCGAAAGCTCCTACAATGAGCAGTTCTTC. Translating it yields CASSLAGGESSYNEQFF. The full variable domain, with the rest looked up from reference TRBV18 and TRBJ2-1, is NAGVMQNPRHLVRRRGQEARLRCSPMKGHSHVYWYRQLPEEGLKFMVYLQKENIIDESGMPKERFSAEFPKEGPSILRIQQVVRGDSAAYFCASSLAGGESSYNEQFFGPGTRLTVL.

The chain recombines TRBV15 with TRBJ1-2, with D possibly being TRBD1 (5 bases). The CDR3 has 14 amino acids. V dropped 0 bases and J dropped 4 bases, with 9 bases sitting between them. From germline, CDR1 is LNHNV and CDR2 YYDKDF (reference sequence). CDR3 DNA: TGTGCCACCAGCAGAGATCCCCAGGGCTATGGCTACACCTTC. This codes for CATSRDPQGYGYTF.

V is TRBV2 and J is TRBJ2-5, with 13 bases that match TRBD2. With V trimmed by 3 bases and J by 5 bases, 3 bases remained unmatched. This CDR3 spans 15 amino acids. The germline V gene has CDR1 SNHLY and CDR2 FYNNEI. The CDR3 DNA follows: TGTGCCAGCAGTGATAGGGGACTAGCGGGGGAGACCCAGTACTTC. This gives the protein CASSDRGLAGETQYF. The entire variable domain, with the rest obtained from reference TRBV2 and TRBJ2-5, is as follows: EPEVTQTPSHQVTQMGQEVILRCVPISNHLYFYWYRQILGQKVEFLVSFYNNEISEKSEIFDDQFSVERPDGSNFTLKIRSTKLEDSAMYFCASSDRGLAGETQYFGPGTRLLVL.

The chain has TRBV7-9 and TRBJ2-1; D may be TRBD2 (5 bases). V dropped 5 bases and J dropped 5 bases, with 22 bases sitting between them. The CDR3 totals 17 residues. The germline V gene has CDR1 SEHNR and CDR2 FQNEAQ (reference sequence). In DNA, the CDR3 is TGTGCCAGCAGCCCGAGACCGGGAAGTCCAGCCCACAATGAGCAGTTCTTC. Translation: CASSPRPGSPAHNEQFF.

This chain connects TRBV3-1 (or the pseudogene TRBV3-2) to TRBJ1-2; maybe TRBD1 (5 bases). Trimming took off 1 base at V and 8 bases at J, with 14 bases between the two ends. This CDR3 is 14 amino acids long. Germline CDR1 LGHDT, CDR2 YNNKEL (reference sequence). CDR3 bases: TGTGCCAGCAGCCAAGGGACAACGAGTTCCGGCTACACCTTC. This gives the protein CASSQGTTSSGYTF.

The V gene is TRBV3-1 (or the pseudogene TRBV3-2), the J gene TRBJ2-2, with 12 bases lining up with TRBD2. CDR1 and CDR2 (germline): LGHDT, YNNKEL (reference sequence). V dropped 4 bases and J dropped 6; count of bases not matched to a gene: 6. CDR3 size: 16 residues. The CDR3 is CASSLRTSGVAGELFF. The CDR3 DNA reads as TGTGCCAGCAGCCTTCGGACTAGCGGGGTAGCCGGGGAGCTGTTTTTT.

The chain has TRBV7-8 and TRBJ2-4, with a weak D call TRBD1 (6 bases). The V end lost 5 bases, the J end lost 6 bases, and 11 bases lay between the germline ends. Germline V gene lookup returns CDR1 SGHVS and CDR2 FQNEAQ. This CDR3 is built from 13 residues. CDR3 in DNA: TGTGCCAGCAGCCCAGGGGCTATAAACATTCAGTACTTC. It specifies CASSPGAINIQYF.

CDR3 DNA: TGCGCCAGCAGCGCCGACGGGATCTATGGCTACACCTTC. Residues: CASSADGIYGYTF. The chain links TRBV5-1 to TRBJ1-2; D is ambiguous. The CDR3 is made up of 13 amino acids. Trimming left V 4 bases short and J 4 bases short, with 11 bases between. The V gene's germline CDR1 is SGHRS and CDR2 YFSETQ.

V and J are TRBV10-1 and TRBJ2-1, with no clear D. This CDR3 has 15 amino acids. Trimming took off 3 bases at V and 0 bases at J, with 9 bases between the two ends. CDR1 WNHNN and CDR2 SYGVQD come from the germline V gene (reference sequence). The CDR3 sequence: CASSDAPSSYNEQFF. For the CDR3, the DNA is TGCGCCAGCAGTGACGCCCCGAGCTCCTACAATGAGCAGTTCTTC.

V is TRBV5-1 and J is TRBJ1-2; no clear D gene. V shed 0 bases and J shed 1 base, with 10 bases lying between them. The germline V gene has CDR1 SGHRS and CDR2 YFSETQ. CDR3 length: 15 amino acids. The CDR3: CASSLGPIVNYGYTF. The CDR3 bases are TGCGCCAGCAGCTTGGGGCCAATCGTTAACTATGGCTACACCTTC.

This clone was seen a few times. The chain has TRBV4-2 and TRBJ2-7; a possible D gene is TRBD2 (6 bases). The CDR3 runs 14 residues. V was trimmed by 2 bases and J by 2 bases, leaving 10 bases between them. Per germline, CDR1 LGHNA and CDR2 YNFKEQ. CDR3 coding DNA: TGTGCCAGCAGCCAACCCCCGGGAGCCTACGAGCAGTACTTC. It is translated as CASSQPPGAYEQYF.

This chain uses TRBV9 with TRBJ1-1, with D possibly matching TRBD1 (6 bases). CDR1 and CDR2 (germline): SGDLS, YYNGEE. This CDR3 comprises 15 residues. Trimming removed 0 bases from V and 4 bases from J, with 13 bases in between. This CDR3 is CASSVAGRGGTEAFF. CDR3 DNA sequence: TGTGCCAGCAGCGTAGCTGGGAGGGGGGGCACTGAAGCTTTCTTT.

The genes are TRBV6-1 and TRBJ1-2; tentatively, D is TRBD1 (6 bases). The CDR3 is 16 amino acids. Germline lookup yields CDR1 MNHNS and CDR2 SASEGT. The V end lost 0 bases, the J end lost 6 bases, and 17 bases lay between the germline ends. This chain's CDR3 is CASSEARQGIWHGYTF. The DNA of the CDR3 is TGTGCCAGCAGTGAAGCGCGGCAGGGGATTTGGCATGGCTACACCTTC.

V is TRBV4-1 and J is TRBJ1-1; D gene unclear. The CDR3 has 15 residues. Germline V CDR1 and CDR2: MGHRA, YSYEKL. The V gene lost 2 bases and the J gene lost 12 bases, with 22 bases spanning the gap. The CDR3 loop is CASSQLGRTGVLTFF. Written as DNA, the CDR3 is TGCGCCAGCAGCCAATTAGGTCGTACGGGAGTGTTGACTTTCTTT.

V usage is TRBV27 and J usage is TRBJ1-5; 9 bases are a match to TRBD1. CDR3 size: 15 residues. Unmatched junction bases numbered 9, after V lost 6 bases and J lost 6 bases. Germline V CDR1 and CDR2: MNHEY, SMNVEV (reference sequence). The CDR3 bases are TGTGCCAGCAGCTACAGGGGGCAAGGAAGTCAGCCCCAGCATTTT. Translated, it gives CASSYRGQGSQPQHF.

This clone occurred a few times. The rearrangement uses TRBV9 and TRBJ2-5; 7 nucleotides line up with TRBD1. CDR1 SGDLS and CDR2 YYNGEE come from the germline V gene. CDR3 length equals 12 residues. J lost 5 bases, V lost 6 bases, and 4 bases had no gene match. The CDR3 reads CASTRQGETQYF. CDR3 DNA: TGTGCCAGCACACGACAGGGCGAGACCCAGTACTTC.

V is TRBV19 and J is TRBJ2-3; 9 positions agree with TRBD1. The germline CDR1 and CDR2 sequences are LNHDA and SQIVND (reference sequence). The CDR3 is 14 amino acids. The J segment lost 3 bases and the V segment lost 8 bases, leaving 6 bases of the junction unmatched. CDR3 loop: CASGYRGPTDTQYF. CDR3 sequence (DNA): TGTGCCAGTGGCTACAGGGGGCCTACAGATACGCAGTATTTT. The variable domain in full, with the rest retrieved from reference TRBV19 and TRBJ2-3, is DGGITQSPKYLFRKEGQNVTLSCEQNLNHDAMYWYRQDPGQGLRLIYYSQIVNDFQKGDIAEGYSVSREKKESFPLTVTSAQKNPTAFYLCASGYRGPTDTQYFGPGTRLTVL.

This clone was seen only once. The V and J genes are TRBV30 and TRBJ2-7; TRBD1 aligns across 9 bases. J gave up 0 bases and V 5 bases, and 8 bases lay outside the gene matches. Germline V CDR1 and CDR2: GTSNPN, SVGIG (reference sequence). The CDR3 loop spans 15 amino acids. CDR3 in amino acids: CAWAGQGRGSYEQYF. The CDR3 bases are TGTGCCTGGGCCGGACAGGGGAGGGGCTCCTACGAGCAGTACTTC.

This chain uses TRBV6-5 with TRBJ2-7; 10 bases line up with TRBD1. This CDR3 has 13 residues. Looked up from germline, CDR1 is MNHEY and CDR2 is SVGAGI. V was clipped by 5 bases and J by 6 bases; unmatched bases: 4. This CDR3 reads CASSQRTGGEQYF. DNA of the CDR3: TGTGCCAGCAGTCAACGGACAGGGGGCGAGCAGTACTTC.

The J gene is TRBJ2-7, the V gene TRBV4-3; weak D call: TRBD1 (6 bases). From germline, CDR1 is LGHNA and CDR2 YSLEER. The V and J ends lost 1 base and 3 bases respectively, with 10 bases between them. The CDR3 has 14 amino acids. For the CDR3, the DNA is TGCGCCAGCAGCCAAGCCACGGACAGCTACGAGCAGTACTTC. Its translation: CASSQATDSYEQYF.

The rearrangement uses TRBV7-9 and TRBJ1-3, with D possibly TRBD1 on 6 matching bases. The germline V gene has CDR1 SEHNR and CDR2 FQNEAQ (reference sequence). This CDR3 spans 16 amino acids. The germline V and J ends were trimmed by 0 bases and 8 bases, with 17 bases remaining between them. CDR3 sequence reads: CASSLAFLQQGDTIYF. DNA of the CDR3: TGTGCCAGCAGCTTAGCATTTCTCCAACAGGGTGACACCATATATTTT.

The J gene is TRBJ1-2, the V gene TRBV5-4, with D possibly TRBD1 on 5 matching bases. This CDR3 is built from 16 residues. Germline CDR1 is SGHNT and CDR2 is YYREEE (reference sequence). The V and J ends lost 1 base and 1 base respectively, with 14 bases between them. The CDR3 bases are TGTGCCAGCAGCTTGTCGGCAGGGCTGGGTAACTATGGCTACACCTTC. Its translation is CASSLSAGLGNYGYTF.

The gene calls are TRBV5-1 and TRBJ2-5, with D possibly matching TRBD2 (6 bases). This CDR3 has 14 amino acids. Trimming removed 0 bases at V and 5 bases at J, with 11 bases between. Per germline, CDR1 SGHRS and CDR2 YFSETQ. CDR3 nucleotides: TGCGCCAGCAGCTTGGGTAGCGGCGCGGAGACCCAGTACTTC. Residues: CASSLGSGAETQYF.

CDR3 residues: CASSPIGSNEKLFF. CDR3 coding DNA: TGTGCCAGCAGCCCCATCGGGAGCAATGAAAAACTGTTTTTT. The chain joins TRBV4-2 to TRBJ1-4; D call uncertain. CDR3 length equals 14 residues. Germline assignment: CDR1 LGHNA and CDR2 YNFKEQ. V was shortened by 4 bases and J by 5 bases, with 11 bases between the two germline ends.

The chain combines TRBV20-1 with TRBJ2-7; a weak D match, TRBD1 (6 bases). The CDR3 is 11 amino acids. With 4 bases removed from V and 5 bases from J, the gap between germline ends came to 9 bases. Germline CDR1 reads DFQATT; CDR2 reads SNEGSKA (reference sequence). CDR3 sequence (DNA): TGCAGTGCTAACGGACAGAACGAGCAGTACTTC. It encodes CSANGQNEQYF.

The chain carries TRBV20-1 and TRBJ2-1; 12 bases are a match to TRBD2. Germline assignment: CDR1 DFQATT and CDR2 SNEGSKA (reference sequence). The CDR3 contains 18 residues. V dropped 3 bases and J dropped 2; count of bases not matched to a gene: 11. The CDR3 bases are TGCAGTGCTAGTAGGGGACTAGCGGGCGTATCTACCTACAATGAGCAGTTCTTC. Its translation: CSASRGLAGVSTYNEQFF.

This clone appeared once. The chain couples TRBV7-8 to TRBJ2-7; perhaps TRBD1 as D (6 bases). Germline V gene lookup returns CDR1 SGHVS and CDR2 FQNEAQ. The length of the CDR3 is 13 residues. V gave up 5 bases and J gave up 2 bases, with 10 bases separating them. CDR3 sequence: CASSTGTPYEQYF. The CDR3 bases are TGTGCCAGCAGCACCGGGACACCCTACGAGCAGTACTTC.

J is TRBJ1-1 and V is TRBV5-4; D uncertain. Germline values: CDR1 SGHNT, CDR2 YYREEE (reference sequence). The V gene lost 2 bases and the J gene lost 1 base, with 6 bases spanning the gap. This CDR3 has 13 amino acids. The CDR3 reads CASSLLENTEAFF. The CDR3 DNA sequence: TGTGCCAGCAGCTTATTAGAGAACACTGAAGCTTTCTTT.